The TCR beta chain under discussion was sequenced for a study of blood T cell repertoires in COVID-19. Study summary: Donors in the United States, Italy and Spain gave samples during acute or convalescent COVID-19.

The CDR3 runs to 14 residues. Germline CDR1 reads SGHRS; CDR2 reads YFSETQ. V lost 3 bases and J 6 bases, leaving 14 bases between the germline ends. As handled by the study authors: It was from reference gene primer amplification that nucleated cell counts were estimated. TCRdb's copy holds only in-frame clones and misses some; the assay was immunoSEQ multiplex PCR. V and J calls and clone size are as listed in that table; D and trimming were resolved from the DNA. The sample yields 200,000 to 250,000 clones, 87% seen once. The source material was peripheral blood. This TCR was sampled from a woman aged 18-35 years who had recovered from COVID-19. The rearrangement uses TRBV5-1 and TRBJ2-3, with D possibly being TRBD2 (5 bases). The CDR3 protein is CASSSGLAGDTQYF. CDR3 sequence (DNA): TGCGCCAGCAGCTCAGGACTCGCTGGCGATACGCAGTATTTT.